Each of the 19 T cell receptor beta chains below was sequenced from the same sample in a study of regulatory T cells in long-lasting Graves disease. The time point is: newly diagnosed GD, antithyroid drugs for less than 3 months. Scientists built the TCR library using RNA that was extracted from PBMCs. TCR beta libraries were built with iRepertoire HTBI primers and Arm-PCR of CDR3 regions. TCRdb fed the multiplex PCR reads into MiXCR, producing one record per CDR3 protein. The sample shows hundreds of thousands of distinct CDR3 sequences, 16% of them seen only once. This same sample was also part of a study on T cells in Graves' hyperthyroidism and ophthalmopathy.

This specimen was peripheral blood mononuclear cells (PBMCs), taken at new diagnosis, from a patient treated with antithyroid drugs. All receptors come from a man aged 35-49 years with Graves disease.

This clonotype was recorded many times. The chain uses TRBV29-1 and TRBJ1-1; no reliable D call. The V end was cut by 5 bases, the J end by 3 bases, with 13 bases between. The V gene's germline CDR1 is SQVTM and CDR2 ANQGSEA. The length of the CDR3 is 13 residues. CDR3 loop: CSVIPGGYTEAFF. The CDR3 DNA reads as TGCAGCGTTATCCCAGGAGGATACACTGAAGCTTTCTTT.

Concerning this clonotype: Since a much larger clone is just one base distant, this may be a read error. The chain combines TRBV7-8 with TRBJ2-7, with D possibly matching TRBD1 (5 bases). Looked up from germline, CDR1 is SGHVS and CDR2 is FQNEAQ. Deletions cut 3 bases from V and 2 bases from J, with 11 bases between. CDR3 size: 14 residues. CDR3: CASSFQSGPYEQYF. CDR3 DNA: TGTGCCAGCAGCTTTCAGTCAGGGCCCTACGAGCAGTACTTC.

This clonotype appeared once. The chain couples TRBV9 to TRBJ2-3; D unresolved. Matching the DNA end better, TRBJ1-5 makes the J call doubtful. CDR3 length: 15 residues. Germline CDR1 reads SGDLS; CDR2 reads YYNGEE. CDR3 nucleotide sequence: TGTGCCAGCAGCGTAGGGGAGCCTAGCACAGATACGCAGCATTTT. Translating it yields CASSVGEPSTDTQHF.

The chain combines TRBV12-5 with TRBJ1-6, with 10 bases matching TRBD1. Germline loops: CDR1 LGHNT, CDR2 FRNRAP. Trimming at V came to 6 bases and at J to 9 bases, leaving 5 bases not matched to a gene. The CDR3 length is 14 residues. The CDR3 sequence: CASGWTGGSSPLHF. CDR3 nucleotides: TGTGCTAGTGGATGGACAGGGGGATCTTCACCCCTCCACTTT.

This clonotype was observed many times. This chain links TRBV6-2 or TRBV6-3 with TRBJ2-5, with TRBD1 identical over 7 bases. The germline CDR1 and CDR2 sequences are MNHEY and SVGEGT. The CDR3 has 13 amino acids. The ends lost 2 bases at V and 8 bases at J; junction bases unmatched: 5. The CDR3 DNA follows: TGTGCCAGCAGTTACGGCCAGGGGGACACCCAGTACTTC. Encoded protein: CASSYGQGDTQYF.

The rearrangement joins TRBV28 to TRBJ2-1; 8 bases align to TRBD1. With V trimmed by 6 bases and J by 6 bases, 13 bases remained unmatched. Germline V lookup: CDR1 MDHEN, CDR2 SYDVKM. There are 16 residues in the CDR3. The CDR3, as DNA: TGTGCCAGCAGCACACCCCGGGGTCAGGGGGCCAATGAGCAGTTCTTC. Residues: CASSTPRGQGANEQFF.

In its sample, this clonotype was seen a few times. The chain couples TRBV20-1 to TRBJ2-5; 8 bases are shared with TRBD1. Germline V gene sequence: CDR1 DFQATT, CDR2 SNEGSKA (reference sequence). There are 17 residues in the CDR3. J gave up 1 base and V 4 bases, and 14 bases lay outside the gene matches. The CDR3 DNA is TGCAGTGCTACGGCCGGGACAGGTTTCTCCCTCCAAGAGACCCAGTACTTC. This codes for CSATAGTGFSLQETQYF.

This clonotype was recorded at least ten times. The V call is TRBV2, the J call TRBJ1-5; no clear D gene. This CDR3 region has 13 residues. The V end was cut by 9 bases, the J end by 7 bases, with 16 bases between. Looked up from germline, CDR1 is SNHLY and CDR2 is FYNNEI. The CDR3 here is CASRAGPGQPQHF. The CDR3 DNA reads TGTGCCAGTCGCGCCGGGCCGGGCCAGCCCCAGCATTTT. The full variable domain, in which reference TRBV2 and TRBJ1-5 provide the parts outside the CDR3, is EPEVTQTPSHQVTQMGQEVILRCVPISNHLYFYWYRQILGQKVEFLVSFYNNEISEKSEIFDDQFSVERPDGSNFTLKIRSTKLEDSAMYFCASRAGPGQPQHFGDGTRLSIL.

There are a few counts of this clonotype. The chain is built from TRBV29-1 and TRBJ2-7, with D possibly matching TRBD2 (6 bases). V was cut by 5 bases and J by 6 bases, with 17 bases left in between. Germline V gene data show CDR1 as SQVTM and CDR2 as ANQGSEA. The CDR3 is 13 amino acids. CDR3 sequence: CSVSWLGGLEQYF. The CDR3 DNA sequence: TGCAGCGTTTCTTGGCTTGGGGGACTCGAGCAGTACTTC.

This clonotype has a handful of counts. Written as DNA, the CDR3 is TGTGCTAGTGGTTGGTACAATGAGCAGTTCTTC. The encoded protein is CASGWYNEQFF. The V call is TRBV12-5, the J call TRBJ2-1; no firm D call. Germline V gene data show CDR1 as LGHNT and CDR2 as FRNRAP. The length of the CDR3 is 11 residues. V lost 4 bases and J 4 bases, leaving 2 bases between the germline ends.

Ten or more counts support this clonotype. The chain has TRBV25-1 and TRBJ1-1; D not certain. The V end was cut by 8 bases, the J end by 9 bases, with 16 bases between. The CDR3 contains 12 residues. The V gene's germline CDR1 is MGHDK and CDR2 SYGVNS. The CDR3 here is CASSQALGKAFF. The CDR3 DNA sequence: TGTGCCAGCTCCCAAGCCTTGGGGAAAGCTTTCTTT.

This clonotype was observed many times. The rearrangement joins TRBV2 to TRBJ1-5; 7 bases map to TRBD1. V lost 3 bases to trimming and J lost 4 bases; unmatched junction nucleotides: 3. Germline V lookup: CDR1 SNHLY, CDR2 FYNNEI. The CDR3 is 14 residues long. CDR3 sequence reads: CASSDRGRNQPQHF. CDR3 bases: TGTGCCAGCAGTGACAGGGGGAGGAATCAGCCCCAGCATTTT.

On this clonotype itself: One end of the junction is discordant with germline, which a read error may explain. J is TRBJ2-5 and V is TRBV7-7; perhaps TRBD2 as D (6 bases). The CDR3 length is 15 residues. Germline V gene sequence: CDR1 SSHAT, CDR2 FNYEAQ (reference sequence). CDR3 sequence reads: CASSLAAQGKETQYF. The DNA of the CDR3 is TGTGCTAGCAGCTTAGCGGCTCAGGGTAAAGAGACCCAGTACTTC.

This clonotype was counted a single time. This chain uses TRBV7-9 with TRBJ2-1; D might be TRBD2 (6 bases). Trimming took off 1 base at V and 9 bases at J, with 10 bases between the two ends. This CDR3 is built from 13 residues. Germline CDR1 is SEHNR and CDR2 is FQNEAQ (reference sequence). CDR3 DNA sequence: TGTGCCAGCAGCTTAGACGCTAGCGTTGAGCAGTTCTTC. It codes for CASSLDASVEQFF.

This clonotype was detected ten times or more. The chain recombines TRBV5-1 with TRBJ2-7; 8 bases fit TRBD1. Germline CDR1 is SGHRS and CDR2 is YFSETQ. This CDR3 has 14 amino acids. V shed 4 bases and J 3 bases; nucleotides not matched to a gene: 6. The CDR3 DNA sequence: TGCGCCAGCAGCATCACAGGGGGTGGCTACGAGCAGTACTTC. Amino acids: CASSITGGGYEQYF.

There are many counts of this clonotype. This chain joins TRBV28 and TRBJ1-5; the D gene is possibly TRBD1 (5 bases). Deletions cut 5 bases from V and 4 bases from J, with 15 bases between. The germline V gene encodes CDR1 MDHEN and CDR2 SYDVKM. The CDR3 is 15 amino acids. DNA of the CDR3: TGTGCCAGCAGTCCCCCGCAGGGTGAGAATCAGCCCCAGCATTTT. Its protein product is CASSPPQGENQPQHF. The variable domain in full, with the rest retrieved from reference TRBV28 and TRBJ1-5, is DVKVTQSSRYLVKRTGEKVFLECVQDMDHENMFWYRQDPGLGLRLIYFSYDVKMKEKGDIPEGYSVSREKKERFSLILESASTNQTSMYLCASSPPQGENQPQHFGDGTRLSIL.

This clonotype was counted only a few times. The chain is built from TRBV29-1 and TRBJ1-2, with D hard to call. The CDR3 consists of 14 residues. V was pared by 2 bases and J by 4 bases, with 14 bases between. Germline V lookup: CDR1 SQVTM, CDR2 ANQGSEA. The CDR3 loop is CSVEKLASRYGYTF. CDR3 nucleotides: TGCAGCGTTGAAAAGTTAGCAAGTCGCTATGGCTACACCTTC.

This clonotype was detected ten times or more. The chain couples TRBV20-1 to TRBJ2-1, with D uncertain. The ends were cut back, 7 bases at V and 9 bases at J, with 22 bases in the middle. The CDR3 loop spans 14 amino acids. Per germline, CDR1 DFQATT and CDR2 SNEGSKA (reference sequence). CDR3 in amino acids: CSVRNSARSFEQFF. The CDR3 bases are TGCAGTGTAAGAAACAGCGCTCGTAGTTTTGAGCAGTTCTTC.

The sample holds a few counts of this clonotype. The chain employs TRBV5-1 and TRBJ1-6; D is uncertain. The germline CDR1 and CDR2 sequences are SGHRS and YFSETQ. V was trimmed by 1 base and J by 6 bases, leaving 14 bases between them. The CDR3 sequence is 16 residues long. In DNA, the CDR3 is TGCGCCAGCAGCTTGCTCATGGGTACCGGTAATTCACCCCTCCACTTT. Protein sequence: CASSLLMGTGNSPLHF. Supplemented by reference TRBV5-1 and TRBJ1-6, the full variable domain reads KAGVTQTPRYLIKTRGQQVTLSCSPISGHRSVSWYQQTPGQGLQFLFEYFSETQRNKGNFPGRFSGRQFSNSRSEMNVSTLELGDSALYLCASSLLMGTGNSPLHFGNGTRLTVT.